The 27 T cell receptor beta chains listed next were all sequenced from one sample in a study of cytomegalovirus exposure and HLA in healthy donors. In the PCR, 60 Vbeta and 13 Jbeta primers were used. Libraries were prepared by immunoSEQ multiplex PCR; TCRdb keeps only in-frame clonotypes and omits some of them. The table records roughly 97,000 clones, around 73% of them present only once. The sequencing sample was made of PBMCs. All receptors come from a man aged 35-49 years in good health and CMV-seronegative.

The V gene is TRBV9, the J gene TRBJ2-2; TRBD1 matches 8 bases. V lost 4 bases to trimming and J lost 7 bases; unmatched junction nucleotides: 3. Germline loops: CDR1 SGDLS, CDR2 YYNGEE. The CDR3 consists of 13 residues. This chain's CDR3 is CASSLQGGGELFF. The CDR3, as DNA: TGTGCCAGCAGCCTACAGGGGGGCGGGGAGCTGTTTTTT.

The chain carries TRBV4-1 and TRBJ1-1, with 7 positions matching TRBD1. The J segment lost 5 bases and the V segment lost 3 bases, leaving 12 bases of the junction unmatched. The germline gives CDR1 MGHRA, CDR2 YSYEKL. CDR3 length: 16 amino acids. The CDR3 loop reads CASSQSGGQLGTEAFF. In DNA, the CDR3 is TGCGCCAGCAGCCAGAGCGGGGGACAGCTGGGGACTGAAGCTTTCTTT.

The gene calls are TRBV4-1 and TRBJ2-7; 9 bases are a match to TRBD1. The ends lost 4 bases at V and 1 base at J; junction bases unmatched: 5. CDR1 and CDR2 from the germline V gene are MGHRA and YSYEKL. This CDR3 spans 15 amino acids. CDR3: CASSPGQGTSYEQYF. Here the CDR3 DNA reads TGCGCCAGCAGCCCGGGACAGGGAACTTCCTACGAGCAGTACTTC.

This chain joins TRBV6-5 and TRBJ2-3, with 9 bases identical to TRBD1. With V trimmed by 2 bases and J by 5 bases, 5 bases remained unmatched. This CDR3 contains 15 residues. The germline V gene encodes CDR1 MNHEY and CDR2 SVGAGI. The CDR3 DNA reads TGTGCCAGCAGTTACACGGGGACAGGGTTAGATACGCAGTATTTT. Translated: CASSYTGTGLDTQYF.

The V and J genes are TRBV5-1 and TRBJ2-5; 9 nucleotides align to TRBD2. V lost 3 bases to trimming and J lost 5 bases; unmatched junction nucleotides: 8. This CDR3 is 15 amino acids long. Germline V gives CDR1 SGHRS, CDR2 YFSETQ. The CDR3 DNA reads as TGCGCCAGCAGCTCGTTAGCGGGGGCGGGGGAGACCCAGTACTTC. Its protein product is CASSSLAGAGETQYF.

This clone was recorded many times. CDR3 region: CASGLSMNQPQHF. In DNA, the CDR3 is TGTGCCAGCGGACTATCCATGAATCAGCCCCAGCATTTT. The chain links TRBV6-5 to TRBJ1-5; D gene ambiguous. Germline V gives CDR1 MNHEY, CDR2 SVGAGI. The CDR3 spans 13 residues. Trimming left V 8 bases short and J 4 bases short, with 12 bases between.

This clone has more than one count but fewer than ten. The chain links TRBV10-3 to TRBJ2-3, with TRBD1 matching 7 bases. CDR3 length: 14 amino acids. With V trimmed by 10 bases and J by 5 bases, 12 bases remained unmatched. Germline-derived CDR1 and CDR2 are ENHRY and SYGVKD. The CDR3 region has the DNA TGTGCCACCGCCGATGGACAGGACTTAGATACGCAGTATTTT. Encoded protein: CATADGQDLDTQYF.

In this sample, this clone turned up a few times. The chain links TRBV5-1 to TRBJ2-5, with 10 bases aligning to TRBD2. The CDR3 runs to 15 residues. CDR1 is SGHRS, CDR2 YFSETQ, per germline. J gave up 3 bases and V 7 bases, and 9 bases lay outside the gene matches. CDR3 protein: CASQTSGGAEETQYF. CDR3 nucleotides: TGCGCCAGCCAAACGAGCGGGGGGGCCGAAGAGACCCAGTACTTC.

The CDR3 reads CAWSSDFSYEQYF. The CDR3 nucleotides are TGTGCCTGGAGTTCGGACTTTTCCTACGAGCAGTACTTC. V and J are TRBV30 and TRBJ2-7, with D possibly matching TRBD2 (5 bases). Germline CDR1 GTSNPN, CDR2 SVGIG (reference sequence). This CDR3 is built from 13 residues. With 2 bases removed from V and 1 base from J, the gap between germline ends came to 9 bases.

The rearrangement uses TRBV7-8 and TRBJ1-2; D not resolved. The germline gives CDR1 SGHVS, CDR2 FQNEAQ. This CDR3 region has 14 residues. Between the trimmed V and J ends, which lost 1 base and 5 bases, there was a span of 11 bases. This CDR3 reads CASSLDLQSYGYTF. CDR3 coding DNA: TGTGCCAGCAGCTTAGATCTACAGTCGTATGGCTACACCTTC.

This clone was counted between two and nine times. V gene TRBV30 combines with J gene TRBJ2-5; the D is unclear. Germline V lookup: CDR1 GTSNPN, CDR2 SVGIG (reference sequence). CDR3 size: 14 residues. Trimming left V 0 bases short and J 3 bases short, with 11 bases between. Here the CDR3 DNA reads TGTGCCTGGAGTGTACGAGTGTCCGAAGAGACCCAGTACTTC. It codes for CAWSVRVSEETQYF.

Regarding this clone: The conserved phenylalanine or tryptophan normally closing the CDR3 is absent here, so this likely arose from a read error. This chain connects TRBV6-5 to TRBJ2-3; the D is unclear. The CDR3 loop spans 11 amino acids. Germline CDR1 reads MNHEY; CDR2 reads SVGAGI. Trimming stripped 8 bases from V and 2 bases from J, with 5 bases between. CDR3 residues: CASETTDTQYV. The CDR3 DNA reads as TGTGCCAGCGAAACCACAGATACGCAGTATGTT.

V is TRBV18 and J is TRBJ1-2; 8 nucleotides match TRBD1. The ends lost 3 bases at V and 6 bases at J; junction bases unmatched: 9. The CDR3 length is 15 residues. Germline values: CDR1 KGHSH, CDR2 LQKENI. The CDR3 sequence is CASSPSDRVAHGYTF. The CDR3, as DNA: TGTGCCAGCTCACCCTCGGACAGGGTGGCCCATGGCTACACCTTC.

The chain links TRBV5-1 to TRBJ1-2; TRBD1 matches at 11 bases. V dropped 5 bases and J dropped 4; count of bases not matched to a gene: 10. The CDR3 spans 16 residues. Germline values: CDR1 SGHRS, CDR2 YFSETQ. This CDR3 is CASSFTRTGGFYGYTF. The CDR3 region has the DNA TGCGCCAGCAGTTTTACCCGGACAGGGGGCTTCTATGGCTACACCTTC.

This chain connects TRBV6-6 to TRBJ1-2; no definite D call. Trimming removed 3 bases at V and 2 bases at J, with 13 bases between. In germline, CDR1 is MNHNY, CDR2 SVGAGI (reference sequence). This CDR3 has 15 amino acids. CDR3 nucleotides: TGTGCCAGCAGTTATTTGGGTCCGGGAAACTATGGCTACACCTTC. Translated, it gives CASSYLGPGNYGYTF.

CDR3 sequence (DNA): TGTGCCAGCAGCGTAGTGGGGGGGAGCACAGATACGCAGTATTTT. It translates to CASSVVGGSTDTQYF. The rearrangement links TRBV9 to TRBJ2-3, with 7 bases lining up with TRBD2. This CDR3 region has 15 residues. J was trimmed by 0 bases and V by 0 bases; bases with no gene match: 1. The germline gives CDR1 SGDLS, CDR2 YYNGEE.

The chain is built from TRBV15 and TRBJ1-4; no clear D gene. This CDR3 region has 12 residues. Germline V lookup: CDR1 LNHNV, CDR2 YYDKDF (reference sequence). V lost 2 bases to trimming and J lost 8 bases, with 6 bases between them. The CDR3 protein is CATSRLKEKLFF. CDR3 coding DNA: TGTGCCACCAGCAGATTAAAAGAAAAACTGTTTTTT.

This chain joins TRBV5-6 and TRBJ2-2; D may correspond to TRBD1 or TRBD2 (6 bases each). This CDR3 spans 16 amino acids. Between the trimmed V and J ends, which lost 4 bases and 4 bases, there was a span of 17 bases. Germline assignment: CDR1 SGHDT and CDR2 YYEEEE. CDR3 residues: CASSLGAGSGTGELFF. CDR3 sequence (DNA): TGTGCCAGCAGCCTGGGGGCGGGGTCGGGCACCGGGGAGCTGTTTTTT.

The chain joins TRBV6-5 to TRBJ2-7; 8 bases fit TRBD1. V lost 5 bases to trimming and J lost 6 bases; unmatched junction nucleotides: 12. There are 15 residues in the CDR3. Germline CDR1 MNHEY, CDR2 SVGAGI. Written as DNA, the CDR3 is TGTGCCAGCAGTCGGACAGGGACTGGCGTAGGCGAGCAGTACTTC. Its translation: CASSRTGTGVGEQYF.

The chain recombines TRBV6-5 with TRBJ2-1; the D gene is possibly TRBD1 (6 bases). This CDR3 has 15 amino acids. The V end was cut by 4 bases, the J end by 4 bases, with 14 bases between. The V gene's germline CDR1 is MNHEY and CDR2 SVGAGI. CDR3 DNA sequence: TGTGCCAGCAGTTTCGCTGGGGGCGCTTACAATGAGCAGTTCTTC. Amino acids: CASSFAGGAYNEQFF.

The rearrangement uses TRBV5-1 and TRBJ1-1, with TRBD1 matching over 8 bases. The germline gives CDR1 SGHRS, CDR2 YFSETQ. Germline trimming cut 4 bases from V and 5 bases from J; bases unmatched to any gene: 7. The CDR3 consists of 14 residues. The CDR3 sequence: CASSNGQGETEAFF. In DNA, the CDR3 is TGCGCCAGCAGCAACGGACAGGGTGAAACTGAAGCTTTCTTT.

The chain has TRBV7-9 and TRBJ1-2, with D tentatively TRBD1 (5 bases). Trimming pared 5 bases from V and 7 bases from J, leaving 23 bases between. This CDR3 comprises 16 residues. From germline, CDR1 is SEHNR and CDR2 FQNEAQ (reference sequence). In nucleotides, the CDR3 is TGTGCCAGCAGCACACCGACAGCTAGGAATCTATTTGGCTACACCTTC. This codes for CASSTPTARNLFGYTF.

CDR3 nucleotides: TGTGCCAGCAGCTTAGGGGGCAGGTTCGAGCAGTACTTC. Amino acid sequence: CASSLGGRFEQYF. V and J are TRBV11-1 and TRBJ2-7; D is perhaps TRBD1 (5 bases). V was cut by 1 base and J by 6 bases, with 10 bases left in between. The CDR3 covers 13 residues. Germline V gives CDR1 SGHAT, CDR2 FQDESV (reference sequence). Looking up the rest from reference TRBV11-1 and TRBJ2-7 gives the full variable domain: EAEVAQSPRYKITEKSQAVAFWCDPISGHATLYWYRQILGQGPELLVQFQDESVVDDSQLPKDRFSAERLKGVDSTLKIQPAELGDSAMYLCASSLGGRFEQYFGPGTRLTVT.

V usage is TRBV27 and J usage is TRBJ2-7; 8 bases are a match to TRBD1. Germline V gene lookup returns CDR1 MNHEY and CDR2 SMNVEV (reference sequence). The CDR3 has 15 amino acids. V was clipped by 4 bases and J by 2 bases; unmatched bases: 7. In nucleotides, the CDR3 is TGTGCCAGCAGTTCTATAGGGACAGGTACCTACGAGCAGTACTTC. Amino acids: CASSSIGTGTYEQYF.

In DNA, the CDR3 is TGCGCCAGCAGCTTGGGACAGAGGAACACTGAAGCTTTCTTT. Amino acids: CASSLGQRNTEAFF. The V call is TRBV5-1, the J call TRBJ1-1; possibly TRBD1 for D (5 bases). The CDR3 length is 14 residues. The V gene lost 0 bases and the J gene lost 1 base, with 7 bases spanning the gap. CDR1 is SGHRS and CDR2 is YFSETQ in the germline V gene.

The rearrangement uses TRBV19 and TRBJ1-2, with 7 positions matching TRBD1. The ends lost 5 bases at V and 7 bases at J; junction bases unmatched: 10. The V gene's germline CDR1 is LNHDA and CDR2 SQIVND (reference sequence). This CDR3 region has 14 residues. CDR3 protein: CASSAQTGIGGYTF. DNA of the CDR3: TGTGCCAGTAGTGCGCAGACAGGGATTGGTGGCTACACCTTC. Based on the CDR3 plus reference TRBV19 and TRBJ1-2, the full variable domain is DGGITQSPKYLFRKEGQNVTLSCEQNLNHDAMYWYRQDPGQGLRLIYYSQIVNDFQKGDIAEGYSVSREKKESFPLTVTSAQKNPTAFYLCASSAQTGIGGYTFGSGTRLTVV.

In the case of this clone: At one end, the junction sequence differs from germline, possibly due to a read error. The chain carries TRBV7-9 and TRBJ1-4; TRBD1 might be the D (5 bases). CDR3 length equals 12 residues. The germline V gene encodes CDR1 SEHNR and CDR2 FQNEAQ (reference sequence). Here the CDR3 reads CASSLGGDSAIF. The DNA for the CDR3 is TGTGCCAGCAGCTTAGGCGGCGACAGCGCGATTTTT.